This T cell receptor (beta chain) is drawn from a study of OX40 agonist ivuxolimab in advanced cancers. The V segment lost 5 bases and the J segment 2 bases; nucleotides outside the gene matches: 12. Germline assignment: CDR1 SEHNR and CDR2 FQNEAQ (reference sequence). The CDR3 is 16 amino acids. This clone was observed once. Measured with immunoSEQ multiplex PCR; TCRdb has only the in-frame clones, and not every one. In the table there are fewer than 80,000 clones, approximately 82% of which are singletons. The sequence was obtained from an adult with an advanced solid tumor such as melanoma, head and neck, liver or kidney cancer. This sequence joins TRBV7-9 and TRBJ2-7; 7 positions match TRBD1. The sample in question was CD4+ or CD8+ T cells sorted from blood, obtained in a trial of the OX40 agonist ivuxolimab. The CDR3 region is CASSQVPGTDTYEQYF. The CDR3 DNA reads as TGTGCCAGCAGCCAAGTACCCGGGACAGATACCTACGAGCAGTACTTC.